One sample yielded the 5 T cell receptor beta chains listed below, sequenced in a study of T-cell memory formation after mild COVID-19. Each CDR3 protein gets one entry after TCRdb re-called the 5' RACE reads with MiXCR. The sample has roughly 400,000 distinct CDR3 sequences, approximately 15% seen once. Sample: PBMCs or a T cell subset sorted from them (not recorded which). Receptor source: a man between 18 and 35 years old who had mild COVID-19 (a few samples of this study predate the infection). Cell type and time point are not known.

This clonotype has only a few counts. This chain joins TRBV4-1 and TRBJ2-7, with 7 bases aligning to TRBD1. CDR3 length: 13 residues. The V segment lost 4 bases and the J segment 6 bases; nucleotides outside the gene matches: 6. From germline, CDR1 is MGHRA and CDR2 YSYEKL. The CDR3 DNA is TGCGCCAGCAGCCCCTTGCCAGGGGGCGAGCAGTACGTC. Encoded protein: CASSPLPGGEQYV.

This clonotype has only a few counts. The V gene is TRBV28, the J gene TRBJ2-7; tentative D call: TRBD2 (6 bases). V was cut by 7 bases and J by 7 bases, with 14 bases left in between. The CDR3 length is 12 residues. Per the germline V gene, CDR1 is MDHEN and CDR2 is SYDVKM. CDR3 sequence reads: CASTSTAGEQYV. The CDR3, as DNA: TGTGCCAGCACCTCGACGGCGGGGGAGCAGTACGTC.

This chain links TRBV29-1 with TRBJ2-7; 8 nucleotides agree with TRBD1. The germline V gene encodes CDR1 SQVTM and CDR2 ANQGSEA. CDR3 length equals 14 residues. With 0 bases clipped from V and 2 bases from J, the junction kept 3 bases outside the gene matches. CDR3 nucleotides: TGCAGCGTTGAAGAGGGACAGGCGGCCTACGAGCAGTACTTC. Translating gives CSVEEGQAAYEQYF.

This clonotype was counted at least ten times. J is TRBJ2-5 and V is TRBV7-8; 8 positions agree with TRBD2. J gave up 3 bases and V 3 bases, and 6 bases lay outside the gene matches. CDR1 is SGHVS and CDR2 is FQNEAQ in the germline V gene. The CDR3 is 15 residues long. The CDR3 reads CASSLGRGAKETQYF. In DNA form, the CDR3 reads TGTGCCAGCAGCTTGGGGCGGGGGGCTAAAGAGACCCAGTACTTC.

This clonotype showed up just a few times. The rearrangement uses TRBV29-1 and TRBJ1-1; no firm D call. Per the germline V gene, CDR1 is SQVTM and CDR2 is ANQGSEA. This CDR3 contains 19 residues. The V end lost 0 bases, the J end lost 0 bases, and 23 bases lay between the germline ends. The CDR3 protein is CSVEDPGGIKTGMNTEAFF. The CDR3 bases are TGCAGCGTTGAAGATCCGGGTGGTATCAAGACTGGAATGAACACTGAAGCTTTCTTT.